These 2 T cell receptor beta chains share one sample of origin, sequenced in a study of Graves' ophthalmopathy and Graves' hyperthyroidism. Scientists amplified the TCR beta CDR3 regions from RNA transcripts. HTBI-primed first-round RT-PCR preceded second-round multiplex PCR. Each CDR3 protein is one row after TCRdb ran MiXCR on the multiplex PCR reads. The repertoire holds approximately 500,000 distinct CDR3 sequences, with around an eighth as singletons. Specimen: blood. These receptors were obtained from a young woman with Graves' ophthalmopathy.

This clonotype appeared many times. V gene TRBV7-8 combines with J gene TRBJ2-7; D not resolved. This CDR3 has 15 amino acids. Germline V CDR1 and CDR2: SGHVS, FQNEAQ. Trimming left V 3 bases short and J 2 bases short, with 14 bases between. The CDR3 bases are TGTGCCAGCAGCTTCGGGCCTCGAGTACCCTACGAGCAGTACTTC. Its translation: CASSFGPRVPYEQYF.

This clonotype was seen at least ten times. The rearrangement links TRBV5-1 to TRBJ2-5; the D gene is possibly TRBD1 (5 bases). V was cut by 2 bases and J by 1 base, with 9 bases left in between. This CDR3 has 14 amino acids. Germline CDR1 reads SGHRS; CDR2 reads YFSETQ. CDR3 loop: CASSFGAVQETQYF. CDR3 DNA sequence: TGCGCCAGCAGCTTTGGGGCGGTCCAAGAGACCCAGTACTTC. Variable domain in full (rest from reference TRBV5-1 and TRBJ2-5): KAGVTQTPRYLIKTRGQQVTLSCSPISGHRSVSWYQQTPGQGLQFLFEYFSETQRNKGNFPGRFSGRQFSNSRSEMNVSTLELGDSALYLCASSFGAVQETQYFGPGTRLLVL.